This TCR beta chain derives from a study of shared T cell receptors in the human thymus (dated by TCRdb to about 2021). A note on the overall study: The study examined how self-reactive, shared T-cell receptor alpha chains are generated in the human thymus.

Its CDR3 holds 14 amino acids, cysteine through phenylalanine. Of all the DNA, just the CDR3 is kept, 42 bases in frame from base 1. The junction shows trimming of 8 bases on V and 4 bases on J, plus 15 bases between the germline ends. CDR1 and CDR2, per the germline V gene, are SNHLY and FYNNEI. Library construction relied on the immunoSEQ multiplex PCR assay. Entries here come from immuneACCESS through TCRdb and include only in-frame sequences with V and J called. Some clones fail to appear in such tables; in the studies checked, an unresolved V gene covers under half of the shortfall, and the cause of the remainder is unknown. Recorded for this sample are 650,000 to 950,000 clones; 80% to 90% of them occurred a single time. In total, the top ten clones hold around 0.0094% of the sample. As regards this clone: What antigen it recognizes has not been identified. There are no base qualities to consult, and no much larger clone falls within one base.

These data were also filed under a second study, of human thymus T cells. That second publication adds: In Finland, the donors were immunologically healthy infants who were having open corrective cardiac surgery for congenital heart defects. Thymus tissue was collected as surgical resects that were removed during corrective cardiac surgery. Both the thymic and the peripheral blood repertoires appeared to show biased V and J gene segment usage. According to the related research, thymic TCR repertoires were highly overlapping among unrelated individuals. The study characterized TCR alpha and beta repertoires from under 10 infant thymus samples and a few related peripheral blood samples. Donor ages ranging from roughly 7 to 250 days were recorded, and over 5 male and a couple of female infants were included in the cohort. Thymocytes were mechanically released from the tissue and were stored as pellets of roughly 9-30 million cells at -70 degrees C. Genomic DNA was extracted from frozen cell pellets with a QIAsymphony instrument. Using the immunoSEQ multiplex PCR assay, the TCRB and TCRAD loci were amplified from a standardized quantity of quality-controlled genomic DNA. The amplicons spanned the V(D)J region and were long enough to cover the CDR3 and allow V and J genes to be identified. Through the commercial immunoSEQ service, the amplicons were sequenced on an Illumina platform. Primer bias and sequencing errors were corrected as previously described, and TCRAD and TCRB were defined on the basis of the IMGT database. Repertoires were analysed with immunoSEQ Analyzer 3.0 and VDJTools, covering basic statistics, V/J segment usage, diversity estimates, rarefaction and pairwise overlap. Chao1, ChaoE, Efron-Thisted, Shannon and inverse Simpson indices were used to estimate diversity, which was also estimated on datasets down-sampled to the smallest sample. For repertoire overlap, CDR3 nucleotide sequence, V gene and J gene had to match strictly, and clustering was done by Jaccard-based multidimensional scaling. Thymus samples yielded on average approximately 840,000 unique TCRB clonotypes, compared with 75,000 to 85,000 from blood samples.

Source material: thymocytes. This chain joins TRBV2 to TRBJ2-1, with TRBD1 perhaps the D gene, on 6 matching bases. The receptor was isolated from a girl under two years old with a congenital heart defect. Donor details come from another sample of the same person, matched by shared clones. The nucleotides read TGTGCCAGCTCGACAGGAGATTTTTACAATGAGCAGTTCTTC. It translates to CASSTGDFYNEQFF.